This is a list of T cell receptor beta chains from one sample in a study of T cells in Graves' hyperthyroidism and ophthalmopathy. TCRdb processed the multiplex PCR reads anew with MiXCR; each CDR3 protein has one entry. In the table there are almost 500,000 distinct CDR3 sequences, approximately 23% of which are singletons. Sample: blood. The receptors come from a woman in her 70s with Graves' ophthalmopathy. CDR3s include the opening cysteine and the closing phenylalanine or tryptophan. A D gene is named only where the DNA matches it firmly. Expanded clones get a size class; other rows say once, few or many, or leave the size out.

16,-,TRBJ1-1,TRBV19,-,CASSQFGRKNRGEAFF,TGTGCCAGTAGTCAATTTGGGCGGAAAAATCGCGGTGAAGCTTTCTTT
14,-,TRBJ2-4,TRBV20-1,-,CSANSPVGGNIQYF,TGCAGTGCTAATAGCCCGGTCGGCGGAAACATTCAGTACTTC
16,-,TRBJ2-7,TRBV3-1,-,CASSQSGGPIGYEQYF,TGTGCCAGCAGCCAGAGTGGAGGGCCTATAGGGTACGAGCAGTACTTC
15,few,TRBJ2-1,TRBV5-1,-,CASSFDQGYYNEQFF,TGCGCCAGCAGCTTCGACCAGGGCTACTACAATGAGCAGTTCTTC
12,-,TRBJ2-5,TRBV6-2/TRBV6-3,-,CASRIIGGTQYF,TGTGCCAGCAGAATAATCGGGGGGACCCAGTACTTC
13,few,TRBJ2-3,TRBV29-1,TRBD1,CSVAGTAADTQYF,TGCAGCGTAGCCGGGACAGCCGCAGATACGCAGTATTTT
15,-,TRBJ2-2,TRBV2,TRBD2,CAREREGANTGELFF,TGTGCCAGGGAGCGGGAGGGAGCGAACACCGGGGAGCTGTTTTTT
20,few,TRBJ1-1,TRBV12-3/TRBV12-4,-,CASSFNPILGGGGTNTEAFF,TGTGCCAGCAGTTTCAACCCAATCTTAGGAGGCGGGGGCACGAACACTGAAGCTTTCTTT
12,few,TRBJ2-1,TRBV12-5,-,CASAPVVGEQFF,TGTGCTAGTGCTCCGGTAGTGGGGGAGCAGTTCTTC
16,few,TRBJ2-5,TRBV15,TRBD1,CATSARQGPVQETQYF,TGTGCCACCAGCGCCCGACAGGGACCCGTCCAAGAGACCCAGTACTTC
15,-,TRBJ2-6,TRBV7-6,-,CASSLAAPGANVLTF,TGTGCCAGCAGCTTAGCAGCGCCTGGGGCCAACGTCCTGACTTTC
16,few,TRBJ2-5,TRBV7-2,TRBD1,CASRPGQGAGEETQYF,TGTGCCAGCAGGCCCGGACAGGGGGCGGGAGAAGAGACCCAGTACTTC
14,few,TRBJ2-5,TRBV3-1,TRBD1,CASASGTGFETQYF,TGTGCCAGCGCTTCCGGGACAGGGTTTGAGACCCAGTACTTC
14,few,TRBJ2-3,TRBV19,-,CASSPKSGADTQYF,TGTGCCAGTAGTCCGAAGAGTGGCGCAGATACGCAGTATTTT
16,-,TRBJ1-2,TRBV19,-,CASTRGTQPTIYGYTF,TGTGCCAGTACCCGGGGGACTCAGCCCACCATCTATGGCTACACCTTC
15,-,TRBJ2-5,TRBV5-1,-,CASSLLGTPQETQYF,TGCGCCAGCAGCTTGTTGGGGACCCCCCAAGAGACCCAGTACTTC
14,few,TRBJ1-4,TRBV2,-,CASRTIATNEKLFF,TGTGCCAGCAGGACGATTGCAACTAATGAAAAACTGTTTTTT
14,many,TRBJ2-5,TRBV5-1,-,CASSAVQGIETQYF,TGCGCCAGCAGCGCAGTACAGGGCATAGAGACCCAGTACTTC
14,-,TRBJ2-7,TRBV28,-,CASSPGGVTYEQYF,TGTGCCAGCAGTCCAGGAGGGGTCACCTACGAGCAGTACTTC
15,many,TRBJ2-3,TRBV6-1,TRBD1,CASRRQGSVADTQYF,TGTGCCAGCAGGAGACAGGGGTCCGTGGCAGATACGCAGTATTTT
15,few,TRBJ1-5,TRBV12-3/TRBV12-4,-,CASRRQIRGNQPQHF,TGTGCCAGCAGGAGACAGATCCGGGGAAATCAGCCCCAGCATTTT
13,-,TRBJ2-5,TRBV4-2,-,CASSPGVEETQYF,TGTGCCAGCAGCCCAGGGGTGGAAGAGACCCAGTACTTC
16,-,TRBJ2-1,TRBV10-3,-,CAISEVGRTDYNEQFF,TGTGCCATCAGTGAGGTTGGCCGCACCGACTACAATGAGCAGTTCTTC
11,-,TRBJ1-1,TRBV29-1,-,CSGGVNTEAFF,TGCTCCGGGGGGGTGAACACTGAAGCTTTCTTT
14,-,TRBJ2-3,TRBV3-1,-,CASSQVLAPDTQYF,TGTGCCAGCAGCCAAGTTCTAGCGCCAGATACGCAGTATTTT
16,-,TRBJ2-5,TRBV6-2/TRBV6-3,TRBD2,CASSALLAGGQETQYF,TGTGCCAGCAGTGCCCTACTAGCGGGAGGGCAAGAGACCCAGTACTTC
13,many,TRBJ2-7,TRBV27,TRBD1,CASSPRGTYEQYF,TGTGCCAGCAGTCCCAGGGGGACCTACGAGCAGTACTTC
14,few,TRBJ1-4,TRBV10-1,TRBD1,CASSRTGANEKLFF,TGCGCCAGCAGTCGGACAGGCGCTAATGAAAAACTGTTTTTT
15,many,TRBJ2-5,TRBV28,-,CASSFLSMPQGTQYF,TGTGCCAGCAGTTTCCTCTCCATGCCTCAGGGGACCCAGTACTTC
15,few,TRBJ2-3,TRBV7-2,-,CASSRQVSSTDTQYF,TGTGCCAGCAGTCGACAAGTCTCTAGCACAGATACGCAGTATTTT
14,few,TRBJ2-3,TRBV5-1,-,CASSPRDNTDTQYF,TGCGCCAGCAGCCCTCGGGACAACACAGATACGCAGTATTTT
15,-,TRBJ1-2,TRBV5-6,-,CASSLVAPDIYGYTF,TGTGCCAGCAGCTTGGTGGCCCCTGACATCTATGGCTACACCTTC
17,-,TRBJ2-5,TRBV6-5,-,CASSYRSLAHPQETQYF,TGTGCCAGCAGTTACCGCAGCTTGGCGCACCCTCAAGAGACCCAGTACTTC
16,-,TRBJ2-4,TRBV29-1,-,CSVEPTGLSSPNIQYF,TGCAGCGTTGAACCAACAGGGCTGAGTAGTCCGAACATTCAGTACTTC
15,-,TRBJ2-1,TRBV11-3,TRBD1,CASSKLRGRYNEQFF,TGTGCCAGCAGCAAACTCAGGGGGCGTTACAATGAGCAGTTCTTC
12,few,TRBJ1-1,TRBV6-1,TRBD1,CASYRTGEIAFF,TGTGCCAGTTACCGGACAGGGGAGATAGCTTTCTTT
15,-,TRBJ2-7,TRBV2,TRBD1,CAGSLNRGPSYEQYF,TGTGCCGGCAGTCTTAACAGGGGGCCATCCTACGAGCAGTACTTC
14,few,TRBJ1-6,TRBV18,-,CASSPSGNNSPLHF,TGTGCCAGCTCACCATCGGGAAATAATTCACCCCTCCACTTT
14,few,TRBJ2-5,TRBV6-2/TRBV6-3,TRBD1,CASSYGDSTETQYF,TGTGCCAGCAGTTACGGGGACAGTACAGAGACCCAGTACTTC
15,-,TRBJ1-5,TRBV12-3/TRBV12-4,-,CASSLLPGRNQPQHF,TGTGCCAGCAGTTTGCTCCCAGGGAGAAATCAGCCCCAGCATTTT
15,-,TRBJ2-3,TRBV12-3/TRBV12-4,TRBD2,CASTTTSGSGDTQYF,TGTGCCAGCACCACGACTAGCGGGAGTGGGGATACGCAGTATTTT
15,few,TRBJ2-1,TRBV9,-,CASSPDSGPYNEQFF,TGTGCCAGCAGCCCAGATTCCGGCCCCTACAATGAGCAGTTCTTC
14,-,TRBJ1-2,TRBV3-1,-,CASSQDSGAYGYTF,TGTGCCAGCAGCCAAGATTCAGGGGCCTATGGCTACACCTTC
15,-,TRBJ2-1,TRBV29-1,TRBD1,CSVEDRDRVRNEQFF,TGCAGCGTTGAAGACCGGGACAGGGTCAGGAATGAGCAGTTCTTC
12,-,TRBJ2-7,TRBV20-1,TRBD2,CSANWDYYEQYF,TGCAGTGCCAATTGGGACTACTACGAGCAGTACTTC
16,-,TRBJ2-1,TRBV6-5,TRBD2,CASSYSLAGSYNEQFF,TGTGCCAGCAGTTACTCCCTAGCGGGTTCCTACAATGAGCAGTTCTTC
18,many,TRBJ2-5,TRBV2,TRBD2,CASSAELAGGPGQETQYF,TGTGCCAGCAGTGCCGAACTAGCGGGAGGGCCGGGCCAAGAGACCCAGTACTTC
14,few,TRBJ2-2,TRBV7-2,-,CASSLDIGRRELFF,TGTGCCAGCAGCTTAGATATAGGTCGCAGGGAGCTGTTTTTT
11,-,TRBJ2-3,TRBV6-2/TRBV6-3,-,CASSRPDTQYF,TGTGCCAGCAGTCGGCCGGATACGCAGTATTTT
15,-,TRBJ2-5,TRBV28,-,CASSHTKRYQETQYF,TGTGCCAGCAGTCACACGAAAAGGTACCAAGAGACCCAGTACTTC
14,many,TRBJ2-7,TRBV20-1,-,CSARVVTNIYEQYF,TGCAGTGCTAGAGTGGTGACGAACATCTACGAGCAGTACTTC
16,few,TRBJ1-1,TRBV28,TRBD1,CASSTRTGGAYTEAFF,TGTGCCAGCAGTACCCGGACAGGGGGCGCCTACACTGAAGCTTTCTTT
15,many,TRBJ2-7,TRBV11-2,-,CASSLGPGVGYEQYF,TGTGCCAGCAGCTTAGGTCCAGGGGTGGGCTACGAGCAGTACTTC
15,few,TRBJ2-3,TRBV29-1,-,CSVEDPGRGTDTQYF,TGCAGCGTTGAAGATCCGGGCAGGGGCACAGATACGCAGTATTTT
16,-,TRBJ2-5,TRBV7-9,-,CASSLVGGHREETQYF,TGTGCCAGCAGCTTAGTCGGGGGCCATCGTGAGGAGACCCAGTACTTC
11,-,TRBJ1-2,TRBV6-2/TRBV6-3,-,CASTDSYGYTF,TGTGCCAGCACCGACAGCTATGGCTACACCTTC
13,-,TRBJ1-6,TRBV2,-,CASSAVPESPLHF,TGTGCCAGCAGTGCTGTCCCAGAGTCACCCCTCCACTTT
17,many,TRBJ2-2,TRBV28,-,CASSFSFRGGYAGELFF,TGTGCCAGCAGTTTTTCCTTCCGCGGCGGGTACGCCGGGGAGCTGTTTTTT
11,-,TRBJ2-7,TRBV2,-,CASSETEGQYF,TGTGCCAGCAGTGAAACAGAAGGGCAGTACTTC
17,once,TRBJ1-2,TRBV20-1,-,CSAITWASPLANYGYTF,TGCAGTGCTATTACTTGGGCGTCCCCTTTAGCTAACTATGGCTACACCTTC